Following are 3 T cell receptor beta chains from one sample sequenced in a study of blood T cell repertoires in COVID-19. Some clones are missing from TCRdb's copy, which holds only in-frame ones; the method was immunoSEQ multiplex PCR. Here the sample spans more than 150,000 clones, less than 90% being singletons. Input material: peripheral blood. The receptors derive from an older woman with acute or convalescent COVID-19.

This chain connects TRBV11-3 to TRBJ2-3; TRBD1 is a possible D gene (5 bases). CDR1 and CDR2 from the germline V gene are SGHNT and YENEEA. Trimming removed 0 bases at V and 6 bases at J, with 7 bases between. The CDR3 is 13 amino acids. The CDR3, as DNA: TGTGCCAGCAGCTTAGAACAGGAGGATACGCAGTATTTT. It specifies CASSLEQEDTQYF.

The rearrangement links TRBV5-1 to TRBJ1-3; tentatively, D is TRBD1 (6 bases). Germline CDR1 reads SGHRS; CDR2 reads YFSETQ. The CDR3 extends over 16 amino acids. V lost 4 bases, J lost 4 bases, and 18 bases lay in between. The CDR3 loop is CASSPTGGARGNTIYF. The DNA for the CDR3 is TGCGCCAGCAGCCCCACGGGGGGGGCGCGAGGAAACACCATATATTTT.

The chain links TRBV6-2 or TRBV6-3 to TRBJ1-3; 7 bases fit TRBD1. V lost 5 bases to trimming and J lost 3 bases; unmatched junction nucleotides: 7. The CDR3 has 15 residues. Germline-derived CDR1 and CDR2 are MNHEY and SVGEGT. In DNA, the CDR3 is TGTGCCAGCAGTCTACAGGGGATTGTTGGAAACACCATATATTTT. It translates to CASSLQGIVGNTIYF.